These T cell receptor beta chains were read from a single sample in a study of blood T cells in healthy people across ages. From the 5' RACE reads, TCRdb called clonotypes with MiXCR, one entry per CDR3 protein. The table shows hundreds of thousands of distinct CDR3 sequences, with about 61% occurring only once. Input material: blood. The origin of the receptors is a middle-aged man in good health. Each CDR3 is given with its conserved first and last residue.

v_call cdr3_aa
TRBV7-2 CASSLRTGNRETQYF
TRBV7-2 CASSYRASGRESEQYF
TRBV4-3 CASSQVNNEQYF
TRBV11-1 CASSSSQSAIDEQYF
TRBV27 CASRGTGLIEETQYF
TRBV13 CASSPPGEWEKLFF
TRBV10-3 CAISNRVEGEQYF
TRBV4-3 CASSLTASGYGANVLTF
TRBV7-6 CASSLGTGGREQYF
TRBV6-5 CASTRRGYEQYF
TRBV5-4 CASSLDYGMTETQYF
TRBV29-1 CSVEYLYEQYF
TRBV7-2 CASSRGAREKLFF
TRBV5-5 CASSLALSGQGQETQYF
TRBV4-1 CASSRLRVDEQFF
TRBV14 CASSQVGGGNSPLHF
TRBV28 CASSSPQGVKNTEAFF
TRBV2 CASSAPVGEANEQFF
TRBV27 CASSLTSPHEQYF
TRBV27 CASSPTQFTSGAEVEYF
TRBV20-1 CSARIGTRIDEQYF
TRBV20-1 CSARRLYEQYF
TRBV7-2 CASSSRRDGKYEQYF
TRBV27 CASSSPKGGVTSYEQYF
TRBV10-3 CAITGTQSSYEQYF
TRBV24-1 CATSDLQDTGGLFF
TRBV7-2 CASSMRTSGGITDTQYF
TRBV20-1 CSILGTGQETQYF
TRBV13 CASSYGTVRTDTQYF
TRBV4-3 CASSQVSGEQYF
TRBV6-5 CASQGADTGELFF
TRBV6-2/TRBV6-3 CASSSIGIGETQYF
TRBV5-6 CASSQVNQPQHF
TRBV4-1 CASSLAGARTQYF
TRBV6-1 CASSENYRGLRYGYTF
TRBV4-3 CASSQAKGGAGVASDTQYF
TRBV5-1 CASSFIRQGQETQYF
TRBV2 CASSEWGTDYNSPLHF
TRBV9 CASSNFGQGNGYTF
TRBV7-9 CVVHRESSYEQYF
TRBV5-6 CASSQDRTRSYEQYF
TRBV28 CASRTPPPGQGSNQPQHF
TRBV19 CASSISTGELFF
TRBV9 CASSVGTGDYGYTF
TRBV7-8 CASSSNGGVENYEQYF
TRBV29-1 CSVVSQHNEKLFF